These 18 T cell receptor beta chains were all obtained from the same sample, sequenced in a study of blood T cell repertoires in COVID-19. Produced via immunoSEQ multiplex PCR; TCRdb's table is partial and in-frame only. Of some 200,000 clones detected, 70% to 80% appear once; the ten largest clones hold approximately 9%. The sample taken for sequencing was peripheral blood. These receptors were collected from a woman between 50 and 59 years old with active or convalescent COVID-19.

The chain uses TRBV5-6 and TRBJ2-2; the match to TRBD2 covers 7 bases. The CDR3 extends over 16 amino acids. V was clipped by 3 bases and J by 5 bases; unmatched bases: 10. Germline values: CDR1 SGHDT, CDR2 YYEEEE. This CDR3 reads CASSSFGGRGTGELFF. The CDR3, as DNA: TGTGCCAGCAGCTCCTTCGGCGGGAGAGGTACCGGGGAGCTGTTTTTT.

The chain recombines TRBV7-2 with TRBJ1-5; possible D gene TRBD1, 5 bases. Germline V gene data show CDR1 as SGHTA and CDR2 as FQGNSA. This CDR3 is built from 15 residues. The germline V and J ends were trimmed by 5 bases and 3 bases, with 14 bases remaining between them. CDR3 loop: CASSPGHILNQPQHF. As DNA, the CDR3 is TGTGCCAGCAGCCCAGGGCATATCCTCAATCAGCCCCAGCATTTT. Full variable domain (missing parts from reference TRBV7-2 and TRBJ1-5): GAGVSQSPSNKVTEKGKDVELRCDPISGHTALYWYRQSLGQGLEFLIYFQGNSAPDKSGLPSDRFSAERTGGSVSTLTIQRTQQEDSAVYLCASSPGHILNQPQHFGDGTRLSIL.

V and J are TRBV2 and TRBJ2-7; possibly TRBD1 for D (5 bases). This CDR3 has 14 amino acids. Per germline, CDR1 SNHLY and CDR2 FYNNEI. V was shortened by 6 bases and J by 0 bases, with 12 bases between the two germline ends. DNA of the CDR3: TGTGCCAGCAGAGGACACTCAGCCTCCTACGAGCAGTACTTC. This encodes CASRGHSASYEQYF.

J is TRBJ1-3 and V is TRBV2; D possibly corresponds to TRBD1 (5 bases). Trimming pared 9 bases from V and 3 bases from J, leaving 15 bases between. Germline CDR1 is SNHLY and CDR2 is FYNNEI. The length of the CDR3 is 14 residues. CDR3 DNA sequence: TGTGCCAGAACCACCCCCAGGGATGGAAACACCATATATTTT. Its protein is CARTTPRDGNTIYF.

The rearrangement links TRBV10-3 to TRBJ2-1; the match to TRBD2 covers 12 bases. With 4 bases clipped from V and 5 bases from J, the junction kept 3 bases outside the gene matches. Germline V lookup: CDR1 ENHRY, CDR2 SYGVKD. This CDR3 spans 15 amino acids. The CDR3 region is CAISASGGADNEQFF. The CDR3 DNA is TGTGCCATCAGTGCTAGCGGGGGGGCAGACAATGAGCAGTTCTTC.

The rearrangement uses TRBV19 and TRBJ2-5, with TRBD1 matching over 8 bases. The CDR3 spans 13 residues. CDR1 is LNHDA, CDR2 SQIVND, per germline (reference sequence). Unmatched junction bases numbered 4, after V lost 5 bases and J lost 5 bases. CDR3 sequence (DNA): TGTGCCAGTAGTGTCAACAGGGGGGAGACCCAGTACTTC. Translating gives CASSVNRGETQYF.

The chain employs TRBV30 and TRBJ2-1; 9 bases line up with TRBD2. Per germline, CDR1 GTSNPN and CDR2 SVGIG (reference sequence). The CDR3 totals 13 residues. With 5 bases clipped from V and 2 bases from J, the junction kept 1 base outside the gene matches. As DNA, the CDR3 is TGTGCCTGGGGGACTAGCCCCTACAATGAGCAGTTCTTC. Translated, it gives CAWGTSPYNEQFF. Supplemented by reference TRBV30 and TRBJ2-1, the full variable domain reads SQTIHQWPATLVQPVGSPLSLECTVEGTSNPNLYWYRQAAGRGLQLLFYSVGIGQISSEVPQNLSASRPQDRQFILSSKKLLLSDSGFYLCAWGTSPYNEQFFGPGTRLTVL.

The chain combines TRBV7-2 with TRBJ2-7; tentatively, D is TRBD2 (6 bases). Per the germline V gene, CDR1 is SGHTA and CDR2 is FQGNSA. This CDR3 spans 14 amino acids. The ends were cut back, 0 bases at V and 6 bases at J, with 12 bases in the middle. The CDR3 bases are TGTGCCAGCAGCTTAGCTTCCGGGGGTAGCGAGCAGTACTTC. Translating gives CASSLASGGSEQYF.

The CDR3, as DNA: TGCGCCAGCAGCTTTGTCGGGTTGTTAGATCATGGCTACACCTTC. This encodes CASSFVGLLDHGYTF. The J gene is TRBJ1-2, the V gene TRBV5-1; D gene unclear. This CDR3 is built from 15 residues. V was clipped by 2 bases and J by 6 bases, with 17 bases between them. Germline V CDR1 and CDR2: SGHRS, YFSETQ.

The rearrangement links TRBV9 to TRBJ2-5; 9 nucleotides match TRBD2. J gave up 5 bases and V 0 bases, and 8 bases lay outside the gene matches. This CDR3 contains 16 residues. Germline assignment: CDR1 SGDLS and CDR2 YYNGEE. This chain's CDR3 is CASSVGAAGGMETQYF. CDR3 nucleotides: TGTGCCAGCAGCGTAGGGGCAGCGGGGGGTATGGAGACCCAGTACTTC.

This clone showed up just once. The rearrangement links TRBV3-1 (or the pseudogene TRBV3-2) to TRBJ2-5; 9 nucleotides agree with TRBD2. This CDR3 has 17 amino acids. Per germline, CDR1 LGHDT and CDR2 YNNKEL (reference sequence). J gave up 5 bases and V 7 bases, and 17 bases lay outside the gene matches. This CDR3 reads CASKFLASGKLRETQYF. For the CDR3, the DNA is TGTGCCAGCAAGTTTTTGGCTAGCGGGAAACTGCGGGAGACCCAGTACTTC.

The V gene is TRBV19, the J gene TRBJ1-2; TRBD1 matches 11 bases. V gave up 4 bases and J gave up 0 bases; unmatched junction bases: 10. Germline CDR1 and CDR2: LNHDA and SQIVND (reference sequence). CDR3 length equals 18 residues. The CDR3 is CASSNPFPGQGANYGYTF. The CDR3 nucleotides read TGTGCCAGTAGTAACCCGTTCCCGGGACAGGGGGCTAACTATGGCTACACCTTC.

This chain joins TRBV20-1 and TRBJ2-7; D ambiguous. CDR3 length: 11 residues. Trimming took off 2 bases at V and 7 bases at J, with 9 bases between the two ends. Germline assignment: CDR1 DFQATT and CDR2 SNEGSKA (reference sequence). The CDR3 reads CSARSLTEQYF. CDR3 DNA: TGCAGTGCTAGATCCCTTACTGAGCAGTACTTC.

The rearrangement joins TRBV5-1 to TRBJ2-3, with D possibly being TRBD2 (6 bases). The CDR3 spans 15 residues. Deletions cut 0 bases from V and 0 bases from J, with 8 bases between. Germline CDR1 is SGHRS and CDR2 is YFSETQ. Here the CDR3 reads CASSLVAGSTDTQYF. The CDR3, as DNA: TGCGCCAGCAGCTTGGTTGCGGGGAGCACAGATACGCAGTATTTT.

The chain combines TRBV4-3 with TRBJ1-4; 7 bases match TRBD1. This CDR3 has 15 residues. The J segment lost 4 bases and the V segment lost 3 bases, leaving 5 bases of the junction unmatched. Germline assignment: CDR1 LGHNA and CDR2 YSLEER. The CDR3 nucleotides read TGCGCCAGCAGCCAGTTAGACAGGGTTAATGAAAAACTGTTTTTT. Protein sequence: CASSQLDRVNEKLFF.

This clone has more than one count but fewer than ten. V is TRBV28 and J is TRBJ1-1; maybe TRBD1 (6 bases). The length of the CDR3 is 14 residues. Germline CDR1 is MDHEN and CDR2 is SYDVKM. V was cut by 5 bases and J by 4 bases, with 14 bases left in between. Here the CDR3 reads CASSGRGATTEAFF. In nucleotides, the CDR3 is TGTGCCAGCAGTGGGAGGGGGGCGACCACTGAAGCTTTCTTT.

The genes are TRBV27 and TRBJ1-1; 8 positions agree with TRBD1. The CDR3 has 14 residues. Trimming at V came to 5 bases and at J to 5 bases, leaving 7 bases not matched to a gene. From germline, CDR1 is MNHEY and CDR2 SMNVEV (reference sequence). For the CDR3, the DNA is TGTGCCAGCAGTCCTGGGACAGGAAGTACTGAAGCTTTCTTT. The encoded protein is CASSPGTGSTEAFF.

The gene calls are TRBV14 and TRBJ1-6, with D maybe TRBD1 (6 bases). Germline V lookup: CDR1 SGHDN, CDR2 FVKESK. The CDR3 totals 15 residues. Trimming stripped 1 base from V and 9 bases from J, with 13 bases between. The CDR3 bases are TGTGCCAGCAGCCAAGTAAACAGGGAGAGTTCACCCCTCCACTTT. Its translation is CASSQVNRESSPLHF.